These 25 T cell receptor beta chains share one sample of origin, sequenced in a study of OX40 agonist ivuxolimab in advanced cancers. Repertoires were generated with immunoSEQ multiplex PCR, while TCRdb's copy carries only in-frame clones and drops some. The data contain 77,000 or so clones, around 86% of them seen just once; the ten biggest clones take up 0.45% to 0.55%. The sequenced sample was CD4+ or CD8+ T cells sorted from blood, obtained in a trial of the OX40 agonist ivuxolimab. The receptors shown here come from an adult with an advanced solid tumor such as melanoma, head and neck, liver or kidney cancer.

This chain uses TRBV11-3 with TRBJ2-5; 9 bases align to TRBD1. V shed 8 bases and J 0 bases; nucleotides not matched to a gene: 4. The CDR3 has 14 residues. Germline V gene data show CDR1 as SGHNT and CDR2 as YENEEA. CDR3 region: CASSTGGNQETQYF. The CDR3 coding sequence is TGTGCCAGCTCAACAGGGGGCAACCAAGAGACCCAGTACTTC.

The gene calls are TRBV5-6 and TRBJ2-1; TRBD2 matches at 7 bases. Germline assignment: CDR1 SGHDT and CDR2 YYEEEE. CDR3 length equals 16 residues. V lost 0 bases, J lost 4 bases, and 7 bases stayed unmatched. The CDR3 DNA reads TGTGCCAGCAGCTTGGAACGGGAGGCTAGGTACAATGAGCAGTTCTTC. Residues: CASSLEREARYNEQFF.

The chain's CDR3 is CASSFSGGSYNEQFF. CDR3 DNA: TGTGCCAGCTCCTTTAGCGGGGGCTCCTACAATGAGCAGTTCTTC. The V and J genes are TRBV9 and TRBJ2-1, with 9 positions matching TRBD2. CDR1 and CDR2 (germline): SGDLS, YYNGEE. The J segment lost 0 bases and the V segment lost 7 bases, leaving 5 bases of the junction unmatched. The CDR3 runs 15 residues.

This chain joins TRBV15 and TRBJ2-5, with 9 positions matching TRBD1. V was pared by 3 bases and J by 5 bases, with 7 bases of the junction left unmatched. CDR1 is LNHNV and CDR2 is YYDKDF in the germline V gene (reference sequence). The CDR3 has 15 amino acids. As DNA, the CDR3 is TGTGCCACCAGCAGCCTGGACAGGGGAGACGAGACCCAGTACTTC. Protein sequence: CATSSLDRGDETQYF.

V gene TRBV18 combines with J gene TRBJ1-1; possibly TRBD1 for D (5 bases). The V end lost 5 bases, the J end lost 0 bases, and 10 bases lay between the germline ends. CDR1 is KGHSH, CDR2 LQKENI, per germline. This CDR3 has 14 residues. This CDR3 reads CASSVDRLNTEAFF. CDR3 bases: TGTGCCAGCTCAGTCGACAGACTGAACACTGAAGCTTTCTTT.

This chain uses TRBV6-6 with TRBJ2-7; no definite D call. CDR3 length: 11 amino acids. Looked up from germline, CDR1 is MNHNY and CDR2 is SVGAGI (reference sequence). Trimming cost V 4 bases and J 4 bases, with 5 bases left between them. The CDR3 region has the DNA TGTGCCAGCAGTTCTCCTTACGAGCAGTACTTC. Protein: CASSSPYEQYF.

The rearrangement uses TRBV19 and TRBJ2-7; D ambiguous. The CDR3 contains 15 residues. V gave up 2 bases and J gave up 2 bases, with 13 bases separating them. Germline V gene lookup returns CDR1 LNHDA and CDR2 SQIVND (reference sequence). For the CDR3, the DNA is TGTGCCAGTAGTATAAGGGATCACACTGCCTACGAGCAGTACTTC. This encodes CASSIRDHTAYEQYF.

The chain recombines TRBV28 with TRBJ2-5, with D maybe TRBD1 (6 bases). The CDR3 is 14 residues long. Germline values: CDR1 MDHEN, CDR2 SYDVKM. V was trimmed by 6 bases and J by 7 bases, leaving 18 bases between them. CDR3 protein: CASSPNRDVGTQYF. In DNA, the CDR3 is TGTGCCAGCAGCCCGAACAGGGATGTCGGGACCCAGTACTTC. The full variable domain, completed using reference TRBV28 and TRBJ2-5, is DVKVTQSSRYLVKRTGEKVFLECVQDMDHENMFWYRQDPGLGLRLIYFSYDVKMKEKGDIPEGYSVSREKKERFSLILESASTNQTSMYLCASSPNRDVGTQYFGPGTRLLVL.

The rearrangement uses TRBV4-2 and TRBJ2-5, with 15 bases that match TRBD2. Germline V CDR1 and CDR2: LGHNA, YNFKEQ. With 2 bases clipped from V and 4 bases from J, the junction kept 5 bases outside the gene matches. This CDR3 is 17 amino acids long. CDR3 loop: CASSQRTSGRAGETQYF. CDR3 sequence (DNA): TGTGCCAGCAGCCAAAGGACTAGCGGGAGGGCAGGAGAGACCCAGTACTTC.

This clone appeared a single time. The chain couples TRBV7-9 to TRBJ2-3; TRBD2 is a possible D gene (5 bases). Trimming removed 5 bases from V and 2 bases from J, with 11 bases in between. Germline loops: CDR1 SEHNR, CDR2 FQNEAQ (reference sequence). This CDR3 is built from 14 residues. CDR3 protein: CASSPGLNTDTQYF. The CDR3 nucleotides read TGTGCCAGCAGCCCTGGACTGAACACAGATACGCAGTATTTT.

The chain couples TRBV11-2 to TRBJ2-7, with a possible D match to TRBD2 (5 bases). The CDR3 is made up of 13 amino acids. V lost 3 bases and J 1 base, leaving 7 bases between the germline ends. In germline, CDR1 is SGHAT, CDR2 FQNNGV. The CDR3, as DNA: TGTGCCAGCAGCTTGGGGAGTTCCTACGAGCAGTACTTC. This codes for CASSLGSSYEQYF. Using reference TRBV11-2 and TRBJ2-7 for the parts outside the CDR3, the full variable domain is EAGVAQSPRYKIIEKRQSVAFWCNPISGHATLYWYQQILGQGPKLLIQFQNNGVVDDSQLPKDRFSAERLKGVDSTLKIQPAKLEDSAVYLCASSLGSSYEQYFGPGTRLTVT.

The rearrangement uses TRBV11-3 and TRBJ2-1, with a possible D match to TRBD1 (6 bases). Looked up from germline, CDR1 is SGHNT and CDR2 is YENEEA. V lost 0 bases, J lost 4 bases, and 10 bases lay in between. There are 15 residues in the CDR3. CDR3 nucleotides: TGTGCCAGCAGCTTAGAGGGGGCCCGATACAATGAGCAGTTCTTC. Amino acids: CASSLEGARYNEQFF.

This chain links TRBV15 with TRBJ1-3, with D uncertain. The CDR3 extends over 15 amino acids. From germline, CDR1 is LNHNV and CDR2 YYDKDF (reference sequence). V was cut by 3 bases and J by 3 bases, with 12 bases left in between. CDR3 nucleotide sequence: TGTGCCACCAGCAGGGACGCTTTCCTTGGAAACACCATATATTTT. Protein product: CATSRDAFLGNTIYF.

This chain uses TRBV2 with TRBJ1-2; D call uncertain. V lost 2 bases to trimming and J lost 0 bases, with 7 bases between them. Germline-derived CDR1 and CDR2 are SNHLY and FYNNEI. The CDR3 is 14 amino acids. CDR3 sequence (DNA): TGTGCCAGCAGTGAATCCCGAACTAACTATGGCTACACCTTC. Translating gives CASSESRTNYGYTF.

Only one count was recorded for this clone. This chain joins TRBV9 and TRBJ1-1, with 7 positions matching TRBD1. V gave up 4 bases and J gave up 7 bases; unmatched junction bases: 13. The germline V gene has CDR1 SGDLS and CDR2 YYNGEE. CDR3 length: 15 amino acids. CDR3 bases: TGTGCCAGCAGCCCGAGCAGACAGGGCTTGAGTGAAGCTTTCTTT. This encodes CASSPSRQGLSEAFF.

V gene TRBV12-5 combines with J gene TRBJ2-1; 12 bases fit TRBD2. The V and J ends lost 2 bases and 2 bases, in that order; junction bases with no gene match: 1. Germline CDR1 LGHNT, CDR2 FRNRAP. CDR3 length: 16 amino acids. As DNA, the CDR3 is TGTGCTAGTGGTTTGACTAGCGGGGGGCCCTACAATGAGCAGTTCTTC. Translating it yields CASGLTSGGPYNEQFF.

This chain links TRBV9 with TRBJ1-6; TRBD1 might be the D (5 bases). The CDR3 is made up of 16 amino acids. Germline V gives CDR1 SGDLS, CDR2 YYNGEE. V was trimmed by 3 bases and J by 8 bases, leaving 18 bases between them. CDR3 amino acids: CASSERVGAVDSPLHF. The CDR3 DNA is TGTGCCAGCAGCGAGAGGGTAGGGGCGGTTGATTCACCCCTCCACTTT.

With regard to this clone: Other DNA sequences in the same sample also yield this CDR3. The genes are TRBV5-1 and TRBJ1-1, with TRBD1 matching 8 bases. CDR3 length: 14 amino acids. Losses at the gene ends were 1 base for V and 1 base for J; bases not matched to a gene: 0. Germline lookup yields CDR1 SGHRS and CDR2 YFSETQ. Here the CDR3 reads CASSLTGGNTEAFF. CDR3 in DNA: TGCGCCAGCAGCTTGACAGGGGGGAACACTGAAGCTTTCTTT.

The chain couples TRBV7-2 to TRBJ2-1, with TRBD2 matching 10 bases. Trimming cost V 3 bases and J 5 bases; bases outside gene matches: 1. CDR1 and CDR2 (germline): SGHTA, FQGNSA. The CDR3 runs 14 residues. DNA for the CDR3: TGTGCCAGCAGCTTGGGACTAGCGAACAATGAGCAGTTCTTC. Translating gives CASSLGLANNEQFF.

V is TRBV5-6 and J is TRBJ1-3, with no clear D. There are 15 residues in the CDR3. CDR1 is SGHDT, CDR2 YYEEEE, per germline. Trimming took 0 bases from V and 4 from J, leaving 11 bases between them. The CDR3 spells CASSLASLRGNTIYF. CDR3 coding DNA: TGTGCCAGCAGCTTGGCCTCCTTGAGGGGAAACACCATATATTTT.

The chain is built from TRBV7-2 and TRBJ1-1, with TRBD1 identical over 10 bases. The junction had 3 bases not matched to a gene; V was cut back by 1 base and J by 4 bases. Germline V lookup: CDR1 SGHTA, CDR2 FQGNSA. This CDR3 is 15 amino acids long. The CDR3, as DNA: TGTGCCAGCAGCTTAGTGGGGACAGGGGCCACTGAAGCTTTCTTT. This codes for CASSLVGTGATEAFF.

DNA for the CDR3: TGTGCCAGCAGCTTCGACCGAATCTCCTACAATGAGCAGTTCTTC. Translation gives CASSFDRISYNEQFF. This chain links TRBV5-4 with TRBJ2-1, with D hard to call. V was trimmed by 2 bases and J by 0 bases, leaving 9 bases between them. CDR3 length: 15 amino acids. The V gene's germline CDR1 is SGHNT and CDR2 YYREEE (reference sequence).

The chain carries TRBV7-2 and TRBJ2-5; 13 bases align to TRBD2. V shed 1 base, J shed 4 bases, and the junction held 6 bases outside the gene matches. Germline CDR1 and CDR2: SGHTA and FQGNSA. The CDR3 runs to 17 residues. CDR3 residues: CASSLGTSGGATETQYF. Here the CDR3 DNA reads TGTGCCAGCAGCTTAGGCACTAGCGGGGGGGCCACAGAGACCCAGTACTTC. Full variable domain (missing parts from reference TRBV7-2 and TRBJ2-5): GAGVSQSPSNKVTEKGKDVELRCDPISGHTALYWYRQSLGQGLEFLIYFQGNSAPDKSGLPSDRFSAERTGGSVSTLTIQRTQQEDSAVYLCASSLGTSGGATETQYFGPGTRLLVL.

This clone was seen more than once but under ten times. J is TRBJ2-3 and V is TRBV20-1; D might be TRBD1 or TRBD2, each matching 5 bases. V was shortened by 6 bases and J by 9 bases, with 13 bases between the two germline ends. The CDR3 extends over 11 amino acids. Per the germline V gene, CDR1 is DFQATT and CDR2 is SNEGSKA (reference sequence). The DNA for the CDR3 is TGCAGTGCCGTACGGGACGACACGCAGTATTTT. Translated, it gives CSAVRDDTQYF.

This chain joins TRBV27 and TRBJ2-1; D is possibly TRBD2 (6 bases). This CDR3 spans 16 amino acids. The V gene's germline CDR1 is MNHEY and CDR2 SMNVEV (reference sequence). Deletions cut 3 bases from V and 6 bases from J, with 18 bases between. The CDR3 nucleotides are TGTGCCAGCAGTTTTTACGGGACTGGCCTCTTCAATGAGCAGTTCTTC. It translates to CASSFYGTGLFNEQFF.